These 12 T cell receptor beta chains were all obtained from the same sample, sequenced in a study of CD8 T cells in Susac syndrome. With random hexamers, 0.5 to 1 ug RNA was reverse transcribed. TCRdb called the immunoSEQ multiplex PCR reads again in MiXCR, with one record for every CDR3 protein. The sample yields roughly 150,000 distinct CDR3 sequences, approximately 95% seen once. The sequenced sample was CD4+ T cells from PBMCs. Every receptor here comes from a human donor with Susac syndrome.

This clonotype was seen just once. The V call is TRBV28, the J call TRBJ1-5, with D possibly TRBD1 on 5 matching bases. The V gene's germline CDR1 is MDHEN and CDR2 SYDVKM. The V end lost 6 bases, the J end lost 11 bases, and 23 bases lay between the germline ends. The CDR3 length is 15 residues. CDR3 region: CASSPPERGPRAQHF. The CDR3, as DNA: TGTGCCAGCAGCCCTCCCGAGAGGGGCCCCAGGGCCCAGCATTTT.

The rearrangement uses TRBV15 and TRBJ2-6; 7 nucleotides agree with TRBD2. From germline, CDR1 is LNHNV and CDR2 YYDKDF (reference sequence). V dropped 5 bases and J dropped 4; count of bases not matched to a gene: 11. The CDR3 extends over 17 amino acids. This CDR3 reads CATSPTGGRTGANVLTF. CDR3 in DNA: TGTGCCACCAGCCCCACCGGCGGGAGAACAGGGGCCAACGTCCTGACTTTC.

The table lists this clonotype with a count of one. The rearrangement joins TRBV2 to TRBJ2-1, with D unclear. Germline V gives CDR1 SNHLY, CDR2 FYNNEI. The CDR3 is 13 residues long. Trimming removed 6 bases from V and 7 bases from J, with 13 bases in between. CDR3 loop: CASSYSFGNEQFF. The DNA for the CDR3 is TGTGCCAGCAGCTATTCGTTTGGGAATGAGCAGTTCTTC.

V and J are TRBV3-1 and TRBJ2-5, with D hard to call. Germline CDR1 LGHDT, CDR2 YNNKEL (reference sequence). The ends were cut back, 4 bases at V and 5 bases at J, with 11 bases in the middle. The CDR3 sequence is 13 residues long. The CDR3 region has the DNA TGTGCCAGCAGCCCAAACCCGAGGGAGACCCAGTACTTC. Translating gives CASSPNPRETQYF.

CDR3 sequence reads: CASRGTGAQSQPQHF. CDR3 nucleotides: TGTGCCAGCAGGGGGACAGGGGCCCAAAGTCAGCCCCAGCATTTT. V and J are TRBV6-6 and TRBJ1-5; 10 bases match TRBD1. Trimming took 6 bases from V and 6 from J; bases not matched to a gene: 8. Looked up from germline, CDR1 is MNHNY and CDR2 is SVGAGI (reference sequence). The CDR3 runs 15 residues.

This chain uses TRBV18 with TRBJ2-1; D is ambiguous. CDR3 length equals 14 residues. V lost 4 bases, J lost 3 bases, and 10 bases lay in between. CDR1 is KGHSH, CDR2 LQKENI, per germline. CDR3 amino acids: CASSLTSGYNEQFF. CDR3 coding DNA: TGTGCCAGCTCACTAACCAGTGGCTACAATGAGCAGTTCTTC. Full variable domain (missing parts from reference TRBV18 and TRBJ2-1): NAGVMQNPRHLVRRRGQEARLRCSPMKGHSHVYWYRQLPEEGLKFMVYLQKENIIDESGMPKERFSAEFPKEGPSILRIQQVVRGDSAAYFCASSLTSGYNEQFFGPGTRLTVL.

The V and J genes are TRBV19 and TRBJ1-1, with a tentative D call TRBD1 (6 bases). CDR3 length: 13 residues. CDR1 LNHDA and CDR2 SQIVND come from the germline V gene (reference sequence). Between the trimmed V and J ends, which lost 6 bases and 1 base, there was a span of 9 bases. DNA of the CDR3: TGTGCCAGTAGCTCGGACAGGAACACTGAAGCTTTCTTT. Amino acids: CASSSDRNTEAFF.

J is TRBJ1-5 and V is TRBV29-1; D remains unclear. V was shortened by 7 bases and J by 5 bases, with 12 bases between the two germline ends. Germline assignment: CDR1 SQVTM and CDR2 ANQGSEA. The length of the CDR3 is 12 residues. CDR3 in DNA: TGCAGCGGGGGAGAACTGGATCAGCCCCAGCATTTT. Its protein product is CSGGELDQPQHF.

Written as DNA, the CDR3 is TGTGCCACCGGAGTGCAGATAGAGACCCAGTACTTC. It encodes CATGVQIETQYF. V and J are TRBV10-3 and TRBJ2-5; D not resolved. The CDR3 runs 12 residues. The V end was cut by 10 bases, the J end by 4 bases, with 13 bases between. Germline loops: CDR1 ENHRY, CDR2 SYGVKD.

V usage is TRBV27 and J usage is TRBJ1-5; unclear D gene. The CDR3 is made up of 13 amino acids. V lost 6 bases to trimming and J lost 7 bases, with 13 bases between them. The germline CDR1 and CDR2 sequences are MNHEY and SMNVEV (reference sequence). The CDR3 loop reads CASSPDASQPQHF. The CDR3 DNA reads TGTGCCAGCAGCCCTGACGCCTCGCAGCCCCAGCATTTT.

The chain joins TRBV2 to TRBJ2-1, with D unclear. The V gene's germline CDR1 is SNHLY and CDR2 FYNNEI. V gave up 1 base and J gave up 7 bases, with 11 bases separating them. CDR3 length equals 14 residues. DNA of the CDR3: TGTGCCAGCAGTGAAGACTCGATAAGGAATGAGCAGTTCTTC. Protein: CASSEDSIRNEQFF.

V gene TRBV7-9 combines with J gene TRBJ1-2, with TRBD1 matching over 8 bases. CDR1 and CDR2 from the germline V gene are SEHNR and FQNEAQ (reference sequence). After removal of 10 bases from V and 4 bases from J, the junction contained 8 bases not matched to a gene. The CDR3 is made up of 13 amino acids. In DNA, the CDR3 is TGTGCCACCAACCGGGACAGGTTCTATGGCTACACCTTC. It specifies CATNRDRFYGYTF.